Detailed here is one TCR beta chain. Its antigen is undetermined. This entry belongs to a study of T cells in localized non-small cell lung cancer. Study observations and caveats: Because only a single region of the tumor was sequenced, heterogeneity remains possible. Uninvolved adjacent lung showed the highest T cell clonality, exceeding tumor.

The CDR3 has 15 residues. V lost 2 bases and J 2 bases, leaving 10 bases between the germline ends. Germline V lookup: CDR1 MNHEY, CDR2 SVGAGI. Assay: immunoSEQ multiplex PCR; the TCRdb copy retains only in-frame clones and omits some. This sample yields about 39,000 clones, of which around 79% are seen a single time; around a third belongs to the top ten. The gene calls are TRBV6-5 and TRBJ1-5; D is unclear. This specimen consisted of PBMCs, obtained before any cancer treatment. This sequence originates from a woman aged 35-75 years with stage II squamous cell lung carcinoma. The CDR3 DNA sequence: TGTGCCAGCAGTTACAGTCCGCAGGGCAATCAGCCCCAGCATTTT. Translated: CASSYSPQGNQPQHF.